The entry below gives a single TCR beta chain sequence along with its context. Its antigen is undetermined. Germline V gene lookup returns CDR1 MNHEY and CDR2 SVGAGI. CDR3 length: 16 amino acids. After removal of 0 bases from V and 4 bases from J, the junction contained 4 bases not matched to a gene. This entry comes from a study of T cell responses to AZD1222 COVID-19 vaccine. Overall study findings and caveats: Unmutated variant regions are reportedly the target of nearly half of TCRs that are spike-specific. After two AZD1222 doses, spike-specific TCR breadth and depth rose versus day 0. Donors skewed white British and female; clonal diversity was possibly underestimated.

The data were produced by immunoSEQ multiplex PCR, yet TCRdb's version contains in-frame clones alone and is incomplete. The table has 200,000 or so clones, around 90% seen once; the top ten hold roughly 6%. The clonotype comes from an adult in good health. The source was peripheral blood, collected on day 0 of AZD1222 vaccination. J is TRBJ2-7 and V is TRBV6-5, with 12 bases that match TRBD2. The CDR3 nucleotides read TGTGCCAGCAGTTACTCGAAGGGGACTAGCGGGTACGAGCAGTACTTC. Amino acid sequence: CASSYSKGTSGYEQYF.